Below, 24 T cell receptor beta chains from the same sample are listed, as sequenced in a study of blood T cell repertoires in COVID-19. Profiled with immunoSEQ multiplex PCR; TCRdb holds only in-frame clones, not every one. The table records 230,000 or so clones, approximately 81% of them present only once. The material sequenced was PBMCs or T cells enriched from blood (not recorded which). The receptors were sampled from a woman between 45 and 60 years old who had been exposed to COVID-19.

The rearrangement links TRBV24-1 to TRBJ2-1; TRBD1 agrees at 7 bases. Germline-derived CDR1 and CDR2 are KGHDR and SFDVKD. The J segment lost 0 bases and the V segment lost 4 bases, leaving 11 bases of the junction unmatched. The CDR3 has 18 residues. The CDR3 spells CATSDPRDSDSSYNEQFF. The CDR3 bases are TGTGCCACCAGTGACCCCCGGGACAGTGACAGCTCCTACAATGAGCAGTTCTTC.

The rearrangement uses TRBV7-9 and TRBJ1-1, with D possibly TRBD1 on 6 matching bases. Germline V CDR1 and CDR2: SEHNR, FQNEAQ (reference sequence). V was clipped by 5 bases and J by 5 bases, with 15 bases between them. The CDR3 loop spans 14 amino acids. The CDR3 coding sequence is TGTGCCAGCAGCCCTCTGACAGGTTCAACTGAAGCTTTCTTT. Translating gives CASSPLTGSTEAFF.

The chain combines TRBV30 with TRBJ2-7; D might be TRBD1 (6 bases). This CDR3 has 14 residues. V was shortened by 0 bases and J by 7 bases, with 16 bases between the two germline ends. Germline CDR1 GTSNPN, CDR2 SVGIG (reference sequence). CDR3: CAWSVSQGLWEQYF. The CDR3 region has the DNA TGTGCCTGGAGTGTATCCCAGGGGCTATGGGAGCAGTACTTC.

V usage is TRBV5-1 and J usage is TRBJ2-1; TRBD2 is a possible D gene (7 bases). Germline loops: CDR1 SGHRS, CDR2 YFSETQ. The CDR3 runs to 16 residues. The V end was cut by 1 base, the J end by 7 bases, with 18 bases between. In DNA form, the CDR3 reads TGCGCCAGCAGCTTGCGGTCGGGGGGCCTCTCTAATGAGCAGTTCTTC. As protein: CASSLRSGGLSNEQFF.

The chain has TRBV9 and TRBJ2-1; 7 positions agree with TRBD2. Looked up from germline, CDR1 is SGDLS and CDR2 is YYNGEE. This CDR3 is 16 amino acids long. Trimming cost V 0 bases and J 7 bases; bases outside gene matches: 10. The CDR3 DNA sequence: TGTGCCAGCAGCGTAGTGGCGGGAGCTACAATGAATGAGCAGTTCTTC. Translation: CASSVVAGATMNEQFF.

In its sample, this clone was seen once. The chain carries TRBV2 and TRBJ1-4; D perhaps matches TRBD1 (6 bases). With 7 bases removed from V and 6 bases from J, the gap between germline ends came to 12 bases. Germline V gene sequence: CDR1 SNHLY, CDR2 FYNNEI. CDR3 size: 13 residues. The CDR3 loop reads CASNFQGYEKLFF. The CDR3, as DNA: TGTGCCAGCAATTTCCAGGGGTATGAAAAACTGTTTTTT.

The V and J genes are TRBV28 and TRBJ2-7; unclear D gene. CDR3 size: 16 residues. Trimming left V 6 bases short and J 0 bases short, with 18 bases between. Per the germline V gene, CDR1 is MDHEN and CDR2 is SYDVKM. This CDR3 is CASRPTGSFVSYEQYF. In nucleotides, the CDR3 is TGTGCCAGCAGACCTACCGGGTCTTTTGTCTCCTACGAGCAGTACTTC.

The chain is built from TRBV24-1 and TRBJ2-1; 9 nucleotides agree with TRBD2. The length of the CDR3 is 16 residues. Looked up from germline, CDR1 is KGHDR and CDR2 is SFDVKD. The J segment lost 2 bases and the V segment lost 3 bases, leaving 4 bases of the junction unmatched. The chain's CDR3 is CATSDAVAGAYNEQFF. The CDR3 region has the DNA TGTGCCACCAGTGATGCGGTAGCGGGGGCCTACAATGAGCAGTTCTTC.

In regard to this clone: Germline is not matched at one junction end, which may reflect a read error. The chain uses TRBV3-1 (or the pseudogene TRBV3-2) and TRBJ1-2; 7 bases fit TRBD1. Per germline, CDR1 LGHDT and CDR2 YNNKEL (reference sequence). CDR3 length: 12 residues. CDR3 DNA: TGTGCCAGCACCTCCGGGACAGAGAGGGCCACGTTC. This translates into CASTSGTERATF.

The chain recombines TRBV7-2 with TRBJ1-1; tentative D call: TRBD1 (5 bases). Trimming took off 4 bases at V and 5 bases at J, with 14 bases between the two ends. Germline V lookup: CDR1 SGHTA, CDR2 FQGNSA. This CDR3 has 14 amino acids. This CDR3 is CASSSLGGRTEAFF. For the CDR3, the DNA is TGTGCCAGCAGCTCCCTGGGGGGTAGAACTGAAGCTTTCTTT.

The J gene is TRBJ2-2, the V gene TRBV5-1; the match to TRBD1 covers 11 bases. CDR3 length: 14 amino acids. Trimming at V came to 6 bases and at J to 6 bases, leaving 4 bases not matched to a gene. Germline values: CDR1 SGHRS, CDR2 YFSETQ. CDR3 DNA: TGCGCCAGCAACCGGGACAGGGGGGCCGGGGAGCTGTTTTTT. It codes for CASNRDRGAGELFF.

The V and J genes are TRBV7-6 and TRBJ2-1; possible D gene TRBD1, 6 bases. CDR3 length: 13 residues. CDR1 and CDR2 (germline): SGHVS, FNYEAQ. The V end was cut by 1 base, the J end by 15 bases, with 16 bases between. DNA of the CDR3: TGTGCCAGCAGCTTAGTGGGGGCCTCAGTACCGTTCTTC. This gives the protein CASSLVGASVPFF.

This chain links TRBV10-3 with TRBJ1-5; tentatively, D is TRBD1 (5 bases). With 3 bases removed from V and 7 bases from J, the gap between germline ends came to 16 bases. The CDR3 sequence is 15 residues long. Germline loops: CDR1 ENHRY, CDR2 SYGVKD. The CDR3 region has the DNA TGTGCCATCAGTGATACAGGACAAAAGATCCAGCCCCAGCATTTT. It is translated as CAISDTGQKIQPQHF.

V gene TRBV10-1 combines with J gene TRBJ1-1; possibly TRBD1 for D (6 bases). This CDR3 region has 14 residues. Germline V gene data show CDR1 as WNHNN and CDR2 as SYGVQD (reference sequence). V lost 2 bases, J lost 4 bases, and 11 bases lay in between. Here the CDR3 reads CASSEGQGSTEAFF. The DNA of the CDR3 is TGCGCCAGCAGTGAGGGGCAGGGGAGCACTGAAGCTTTCTTT.

This chain uses TRBV3-1 (or the pseudogene TRBV3-2) with TRBJ1-1, with TRBD1 as a possible D gene (5 bases). Trimming pared 1 base from V and 4 bases from J, leaving 7 bases between. Per germline, CDR1 LGHDT and CDR2 YNNKEL (reference sequence). CDR3 length: 13 residues. The DNA of the CDR3 is TGTGCCAGCAGCCAAGGGGGCTTCACTGAAGCTTTCTTT. This encodes CASSQGGFTEAFF.

This clone came up a few times. V gene TRBV29-1 combines with J gene TRBJ1-2, with 9 bases fitting TRBD1. J lost 8 bases, V lost 6 bases, and 7 bases had no gene match. Germline V lookup: CDR1 SQVTM, CDR2 ANQGSEA. The CDR3 spans 12 residues. The CDR3 here is CSVGTGYQGYTF. The CDR3 nucleotides are TGCAGCGTCGGGACAGGGTATCAGGGCTACACCTTC.

This chain links TRBV7-2 with TRBJ2-5; tentatively, D is TRBD2 (5 bases). V shed 7 bases and J shed 6 bases, with 18 bases lying between them. The CDR3 length is 14 residues. Germline V lookup: CDR1 SGHTA, CDR2 FQGNSA. The DNA for the CDR3 is TGTGCCAGCACCGAGGACTGGGCTCTCAAGACCCAGTACTTC. Its protein product is CASTEDWALKTQYF.

This clone was picked up a small number of times. The chain has TRBV30 and TRBJ2-1; 8 bases map to TRBD2. Trimming cost V 5 bases and J 6 bases; bases outside gene matches: 12. CDR3 length: 15 residues. Germline loops: CDR1 GTSNPN, CDR2 SVGIG (reference sequence). CDR3 region: CAWPRRRGDGNEQFF. The CDR3 coding sequence is TGTGCCTGGCCACGGCGGCGGGGGGATGGCAATGAGCAGTTCTTC. The entire variable domain, with the rest obtained from reference TRBV30 and TRBJ2-1, is as follows: SQTIHQWPATLVQPVGSPLSLECTVEGTSNPNLYWYRQAAGRGLQLLFYSVGIGQISSEVPQNLSASRPQDRQFILSSKKLLLSDSGFYLCAWPRRRGDGNEQFFGPGTRLTVL.

V is TRBV18 and J is TRBJ1-2; the match to TRBD1 covers 12 bases. The V gene end was trimmed by 3 bases and the J gene end by 8 bases; junction bases not matched to a gene: 10. Germline V gene lookup returns CDR1 KGHSH and CDR2 LQKENI. The CDR3 loop spans 16 amino acids. CDR3 residues: CASSPVPGQGAQGYTF. The CDR3 DNA sequence: TGTGCCAGCTCACCTGTACCGGGACAGGGGGCACAGGGCTACACCTTC.

This chain links TRBV19 with TRBJ1-1; tentative D call: TRBD1 (6 bases). CDR1 is LNHDA, CDR2 SQIVND, per germline (reference sequence). There are 13 residues in the CDR3. V was shortened by 4 bases and J by 8 bases, with 14 bases between the two germline ends. As DNA, the CDR3 is TGTGCCAGTAGTACGCTCGGGGGGCGGGAAGCTTTCTTT. It is translated as CASSTLGGREAFF.

The chain joins TRBV6-6 to TRBJ1-1; D may be TRBD1 (5 bases). The CDR3 runs 15 residues. Between the trimmed V and J ends, which lost 0 bases and 6 bases, there was a span of 14 bases. Germline V gene sequence: CDR1 MNHNY, CDR2 SVGAGI (reference sequence). The DNA for the CDR3 is TGTGCCAGCAGTTACTCCTTACAAGGGGCCCCTGAAGCTTTCTTT. It encodes CASSYSLQGAPEAFF.

The chain combines TRBV19 with TRBJ2-5, with D maybe TRBD2 (5 bases). The CDR3 spans 13 residues. Trimming shortened V by 5 bases and J by 3 bases, and 10 bases separated the two germline ends. Germline CDR1 LNHDA, CDR2 SQIVND (reference sequence). CDR3 DNA: TGTGCCAGTAGTCAAGTGACTAAAGAGACCCAGTACTTC. Translating gives CASSQVTKETQYF. Full variable domain (outside the CDR3, taken from reference TRBV19 and TRBJ2-5): DGGITQSPKYLFRKEGQNVTLSCEQNLNHDAMYWYRQDPGQGLRLIYYSQIVNDFQKGDIAEGYSVSREKKESFPLTVTSAQKNPTAFYLCASSQVTKETQYFGPGTRLLVL.

About this clone: In the same sample, other DNA sequences code for this CDR3. The gene calls are TRBV18 and TRBJ1-1; 9 bases are a match to TRBD1. The ends lost 3 bases at V and 2 bases at J; junction bases unmatched: 1. CDR1 KGHSH and CDR2 LQKENI come from the germline V gene. The CDR3 runs to 14 residues. DNA of the CDR3: TGTGCCAGCTCACCGGGACAGGGAAACACTGAAGCTTTCTTT. This codes for CASSPGQGNTEAFF.

This clone was picked up one time. This sequence joins TRBV12-3 or TRBV12-4 and TRBJ2-7; TRBD1 might be the D (6 bases). The germline V and J ends were trimmed by 5 bases and 4 bases, with 9 bases remaining between them. CDR3 length equals 12 residues. Written as DNA, the CDR3 is TGTGCCAGCAGTCAACAGGGATACGAGCAGTACTTC. Encoded protein: CASSQQGYEQYF.